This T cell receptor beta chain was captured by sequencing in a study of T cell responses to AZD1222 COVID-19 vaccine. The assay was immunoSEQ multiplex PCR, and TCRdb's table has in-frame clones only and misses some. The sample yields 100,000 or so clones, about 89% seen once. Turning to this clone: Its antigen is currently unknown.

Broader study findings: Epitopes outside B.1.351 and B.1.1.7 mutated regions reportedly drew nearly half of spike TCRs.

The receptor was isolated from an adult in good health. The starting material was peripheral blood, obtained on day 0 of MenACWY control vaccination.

CDR3 region: CASSFGLPSTDTQYF. The CDR3 DNA follows: TGTGCCAGCAGCTTTGGTCTGCCTAGCACAGATACGCAGTATTTT. The genes are TRBV11-2 and TRBJ2-3, with D hard to call. Germline V gene sequence: CDR1 SGHAT, CDR2 FQNNGV. This CDR3 contains 15 residues. V shed 3 bases and J shed 0 bases, with 10 bases lying between them.